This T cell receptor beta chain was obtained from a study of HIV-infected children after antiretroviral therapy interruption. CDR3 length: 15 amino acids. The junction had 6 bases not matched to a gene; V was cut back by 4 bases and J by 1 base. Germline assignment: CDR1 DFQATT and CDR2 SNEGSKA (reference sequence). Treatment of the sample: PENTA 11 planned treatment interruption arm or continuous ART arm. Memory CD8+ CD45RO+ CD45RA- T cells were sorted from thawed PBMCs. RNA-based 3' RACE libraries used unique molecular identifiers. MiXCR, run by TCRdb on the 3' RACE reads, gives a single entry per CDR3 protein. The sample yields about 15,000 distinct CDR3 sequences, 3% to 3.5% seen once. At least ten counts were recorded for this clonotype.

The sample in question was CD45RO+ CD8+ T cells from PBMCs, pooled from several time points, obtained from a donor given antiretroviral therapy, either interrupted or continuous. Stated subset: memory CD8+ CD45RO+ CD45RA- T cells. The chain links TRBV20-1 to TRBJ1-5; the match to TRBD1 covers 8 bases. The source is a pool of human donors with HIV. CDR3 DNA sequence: TGCAGTGCTACCTCGACAGGGGACAGCAATCAGCCCCAGCATTTT. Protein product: CSATSTGDSNQPQHF.